This entry lists 25 T cell receptor beta chains sequenced from one sample in a study of T-cell reconstitution after alpha-beta-depleted transplantation in children. Preparing the TCRbeta library involved the use of unique molecular identifiers. TCRdb ran MiXCR on the PCR reads and lists one entry per CDR3 protein. The table shows 55,000 to 65,000 distinct CDR3 sequences, with approximately 43% occurring only once. The input for sequencing was PBMCs, mostly from graft donor cells, taken 360 days after TCRalphabeta/CD19-depleted stem cell transplant. These TCRs come from a male patient between 5 and 17 years old who had a stem cell transplant for acute lymphoblastic leukemia, so the T cells may come from the graft donor.

The chain employs TRBV24-1 and TRBJ2-7; 9 bases align to TRBD1. Unmatched junction bases numbered 13, after V lost 0 bases and J lost 5 bases. Germline loops: CDR1 KGHDR, CDR2 SFDVKD. This CDR3 is 18 amino acids long. DNA of the CDR3: TGTGCCACCAGTGATTTGTGGGGCGCGGACAGGGGATCGGACGAGCAGTACTTC. Amino acids: CATSDLWGADRGSDEQYF.

The chain uses TRBV12-3 or TRBV12-4 and TRBJ2-1; 12 bases fit TRBD2. CDR3 size: 15 residues. The trim removed 2 bases at V and 8 bases at J, leaving 4 bases unmatched. The CDR3 nucleotides are TGTGCCAGCAGTTTACTAGCGGGGGGGCCAGATGAGCAGTTCTTC. Protein product: CASSLLAGGPDEQFF.

In this sample, this clonotype turned up a few times. The chain links TRBV12-3 or TRBV12-4 to TRBJ2-7; 8 nucleotides align to TRBD1. J gave up 5 bases and V 3 bases, and 6 bases lay outside the gene matches. This CDR3 has 14 amino acids. For the CDR3, the DNA is TGTGCCAGCAGTTTGGGCCCAGGGGGCAACGAGCAGTACTTC. Its translation: CASSLGPGGNEQYF.

The rearrangement links TRBV25-1 to TRBJ2-7; D uncertain. This CDR3 has 15 residues. Trimming cost V 1 base and J 6 bases, with 16 bases left between them. Looked up from germline, CDR1 is MGHDK and CDR2 is SYGVNS. The CDR3, as DNA: TGTGCCAGCAGTGAATTGCAGTTTAAACGATTCGAGCAGTACTTC. Translated: CASSELQFKRFEQYF.

The rearrangement joins TRBV29-1 to TRBJ1-2; 8 bases align to TRBD1. This CDR3 spans 13 amino acids. The germline CDR1 and CDR2 sequences are SQVTM and ANQGSEA. Unmatched junction bases numbered 10, after V lost 8 bases and J lost 5 bases. The CDR3 nucleotides are TGCAGCATTCAGGGGGCAGGGGGATATGGCTACACCTTC. Amino acid sequence: CSIQGAGGYGYTF.

The V and J genes are TRBV9 and TRBJ2-7; the match to TRBD2 covers 10 bases. Germline values: CDR1 SGDLS, CDR2 YYNGEE. J was trimmed by 4 bases and V by 3 bases; bases with no gene match: 13. This CDR3 has 17 residues. This CDR3 reads CASSEGPTSGMLYEQYF. The CDR3, as DNA: TGTGCCAGCAGCGAGGGCCCAACTAGCGGGATGTTGTACGAGCAGTACTTC.

In its sample, this clonotype was seen a few times. The chain carries TRBV12-3 or TRBV12-4 and TRBJ1-1; D is unresolved. The CDR3 runs 11 residues. V was pared by 3 bases and J by 9 bases, with 8 bases between. CDR3 sequence reads: CASSLGLKAFF. CDR3 coding DNA: TGTGCCAGCAGTTTGGGGTTGAAAGCTTTCTTT.

The CDR3 DNA follows: TGCGCCAGCAGCACTTCGGCAGGTGTTAAAGCTTTCTTT. Translation: CASSTSAGVKAFF. The V and J genes are TRBV5-1 and TRBJ1-1; no clear D. The V end lost 4 bases, the J end lost 9 bases, and 16 bases lay between the germline ends. The CDR3 is 13 residues long. In germline, CDR1 is SGHRS, CDR2 YFSETQ.

The CDR3 reads CASEDYNEQFF. In DNA form, the CDR3 reads TGTGCCAGCGAAGACTACAATGAGCAGTTCTTC. V gene TRBV6-2 or TRBV6-3 combines with J gene TRBJ2-1; D not certain. V shed 8 bases and J shed 3 bases, with 5 bases lying between them. Germline V gene data show CDR1 as MNHEY and CDR2 as SVGEGT. The length of the CDR3 is 11 residues.

The chain recombines TRBV12-3 or TRBV12-4 with TRBJ2-2; D call uncertain. Trimming removed 2 bases from V and 5 bases from J, with 6 bases in between. CDR3 length: 13 residues. For the CDR3, the DNA is TGTGCCAGCAGTTTACAGCCGACCGGGGAGCTGTTTTTT. Translated: CASSLQPTGELFF.

This clonotype has more than one count but fewer than ten. The V call is TRBV2, the J call TRBJ2-7, with TRBD1 matching 12 bases. CDR1 is SNHLY and CDR2 is FYNNEI in the germline V gene. The CDR3 covers 19 residues. V lost 7 bases and J lost 0; bases outside the gene matches: 16. CDR3 amino acids: CASTQTGTGGNWLSYEQYF. The DNA of the CDR3 is TGTGCCAGCACTCAAACCGGGACAGGGGGCAATTGGCTCTCCTACGAGCAGTACTTC. Variable domain in full (rest from reference TRBV2 and TRBJ2-7): EPEVTQTPSHQVTQMGQEVILRCVPISNHLYFYWYRQILGQKVEFLVSFYNNEISEKSEIFDDQFSVERPDGSNFTLKIRSTKLEDSAMYFCASTQTGTGGNWLSYEQYFGPGTRLTVT.

V is TRBV29-1 and J is TRBJ2-3; TRBD1 agrees at 7 bases. Germline values: CDR1 SQVTM, CDR2 ANQGSEA. With V trimmed by 6 bases and J by 2 bases, 8 bases remained unmatched. The CDR3 consists of 14 residues. In DNA, the CDR3 is TGCAGCGTCCCAGGACAGGCCTCCACAGATACGCAGTATTTT. It is translated as CSVPGQASTDTQYF.

The chain has TRBV5-1 and TRBJ2-3; D is unclear. The CDR3 extends over 14 amino acids. CDR1 is SGHRS and CDR2 is YFSETQ in the germline V gene. V was trimmed by 2 bases and J by 2 bases, leaving 9 bases between them. The DNA of the CDR3 is TGCGCCAGCAGCTTACCCTCCCCCACAGATACGCAGTATTTT. It encodes CASSLPSPTDTQYF.

V is TRBV12-3 or TRBV12-4 and J is TRBJ2-7, with 10 bases identical to TRBD1. The V and J ends lost 6 bases and 4 bases, in that order; junction bases with no gene match: 6. CDR3 length equals 14 residues. Here the CDR3 DNA reads TGTGCCAGCAGGATCGACAGGGGGCAATACGAGCAGTACTTC. Protein product: CASRIDRGQYEQYF.

In its sample, this clonotype was seen a few times. The rearrangement links TRBV7-2 to TRBJ2-7; 10 bases match TRBD2. The CDR3 spans 15 residues. The junction had 2 bases not matched to a gene; V was cut back by 0 bases and J by 3 bases. Germline V lookup: CDR1 SGHTA, CDR2 FQGNSA. CDR3 region: CASSLAASGGYEQYF. CDR3 sequence (DNA): TGTGCCAGCAGCTTAGCGGCTAGCGGGGGCTACGAGCAGTACTTC.

The rearrangement joins TRBV7-9 to TRBJ1-1, with D unresolved. This CDR3 is 13 amino acids long. Germline V gives CDR1 SEHNR, CDR2 FQNEAQ (reference sequence). V lost 5 bases and J lost 0, with 7 bases in between. CDR3 DNA sequence: TGTGCCAGCAGCCCCACTGTGAACACTGAAGCTTTCTTT. Encoded protein: CASSPTVNTEAFF. The variable domain in full, with the rest retrieved from reference TRBV7-9 and TRBJ1-1, is DTGVSQNPRHKITKRGQNVTFRCDPISEHNRLYWYRQTLGQGPEFLTYFQNEAQLEKSRLLSDRFSAERPKGSFSTLEIQRTEQGDSAMYLCASSPTVNTEAFFGQGTRLTVV.

This clonotype was recorded at least ten times. The chain combines TRBV20-1 with TRBJ2-1; 14 positions agree with TRBD2. Germline CDR1 reads DFQATT; CDR2 reads SNEGSKA (reference sequence). V lost 5 bases, J lost 5 bases, and 8 bases stayed unmatched. The CDR3 runs to 16 residues. Written as DNA, the CDR3 is TGCAGTGCTCAGACTAGCGGGAGGGCCATTAACAATGAGCAGTTCTTC. Residues: CSAQTSGRAINNEQFF.

This clonotype was seen many times. The V call is TRBV29-1, the J call TRBJ2-2; D unresolved. Trimming took 5 bases from V and 3 from J, leaving 10 bases between them. The CDR3 runs 13 residues. Germline lookup yields CDR1 SQVTM and CDR2 ANQGSEA. The chain's CDR3 is CSVLAWDTGELFF. CDR3 in DNA: TGCAGCGTTTTGGCATGGGACACCGGGGAGCTGTTTTTT.

This clonotype has only a few counts. The rearrangement links TRBV25-1 to TRBJ1-5; possible D gene TRBD1, 5 bases. V lost 4 bases and J 12 bases, leaving 16 bases between the germline ends. The germline CDR1 and CDR2 sequences are MGHDK and SYGVNS. The CDR3 runs 13 residues. For the CDR3, the DNA is TGTGCCAGCAGTGGGCAGGGTTTTTCCAGCCAGCATTTT. Translating gives CASSGQGFSSQHF.

The chain recombines TRBV4-1 with TRBJ2-7, with TRBD2 matching 11 bases. The V gene's germline CDR1 is MGHRA and CDR2 YSYEKL. V lost 1 base and J lost 0; bases outside the gene matches: 8. The CDR3 is 18 amino acids. CDR3 loop: CASSQGGLAGGPSYEQYF. In nucleotides, the CDR3 is TGCGCCAGCAGCCAAGGGGGGCTAGCGGGAGGCCCCTCCTACGAGCAGTACTTC.

V gene TRBV3-1 combines with J gene TRBJ1-1, with 7 bases that match TRBD1. The J segment lost 3 bases and the V segment lost 11 bases, leaving 18 bases of the junction unmatched. The V gene's germline CDR1 is LGHDT and CDR2 YNNKEL (reference sequence). The CDR3 length is 16 residues. The CDR3 DNA sequence: TGTGCCTCTCCCGGGACAGAGGGGGCGATTCACACTGAAGCTTTCTTT. This translates into CASPGTEGAIHTEAFF.

This clonotype was observed a few times. V and J are TRBV2 and TRBJ2-5; 8 nucleotides line up with TRBD2. V was clipped by 7 bases and J by 1 base; unmatched bases: 5. Germline lookup yields CDR1 SNHLY and CDR2 FYNNEI. This CDR3 comprises 14 residues. The CDR3 protein is CASIRTSGQETQYF. The DNA of the CDR3 is TGTGCCAGCATAAGAACTAGCGGCCAAGAGACCCAGTACTTC.

This clonotype came up once. The chain recombines TRBV7-8 with TRBJ1-5, with TRBD1 matching over 7 bases. In germline, CDR1 is SGHVS, CDR2 FQNEAQ. J was trimmed by 3 bases and V by 5 bases; bases with no gene match: 10. This CDR3 contains 16 residues. This CDR3 reads CASSPSGTAYNQPQHF. For the CDR3, the DNA is TGTGCCAGCAGCCCTTCCGGGACAGCTTACAATCAGCCCCAGCATTTT.

In this sample, this clonotype turned up many times. V usage is TRBV12-3 or TRBV12-4 and J usage is TRBJ2-5; 13 bases are a match to TRBD2. This CDR3 spans 17 amino acids. With V trimmed by 3 bases and J by 0 bases, 4 bases remained unmatched. The CDR3 loop reads CASSLTSGGLNQETQYF. Written as DNA, the CDR3 is TGTGCCAGCAGTTTGACTAGCGGGGGGCTCAACCAAGAGACCCAGTACTTC.

The rearrangement uses TRBV20-1 and TRBJ1-5, with D perhaps TRBD1 (5 bases). The CDR3 is made up of 14 amino acids. From germline, CDR1 is DFQATT and CDR2 SNEGSKA (reference sequence). Trimming pared 6 bases from V and 2 bases from J, leaving 14 bases between. CDR3 protein: CSARRGVGNQPQHF. The CDR3 DNA sequence: TGCAGTGCAAGACGGGGGGTTGGCAATCAGCCCCAGCATTTT.